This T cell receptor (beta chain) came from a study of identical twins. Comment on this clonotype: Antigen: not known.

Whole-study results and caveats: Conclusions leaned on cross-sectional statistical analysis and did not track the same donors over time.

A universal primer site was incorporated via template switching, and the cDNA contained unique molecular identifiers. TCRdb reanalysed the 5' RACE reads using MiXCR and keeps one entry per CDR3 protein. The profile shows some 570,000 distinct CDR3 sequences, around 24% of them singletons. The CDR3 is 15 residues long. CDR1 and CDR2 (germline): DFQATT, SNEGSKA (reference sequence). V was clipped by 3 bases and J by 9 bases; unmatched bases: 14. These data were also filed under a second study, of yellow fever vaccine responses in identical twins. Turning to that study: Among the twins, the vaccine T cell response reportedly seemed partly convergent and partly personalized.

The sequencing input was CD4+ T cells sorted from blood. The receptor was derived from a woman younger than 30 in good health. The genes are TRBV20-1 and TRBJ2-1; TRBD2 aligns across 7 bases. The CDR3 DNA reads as TGCAGTGCTAGGGGTCTAGCGGACCTCTTCAGTGAGCAGTTCTTC. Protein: CSARGLADLFSEQFF.